The subject of this entry is one T cell receptor (beta chain). What it binds is not known. This sample is drawn from a study of shared clonotypes between healthy human individuals. Turning to the study itself: A couple of women and three men aged 18 to 49 made up the donors. Study-wide points: Larger estimated richness was generally seen in naive subsets than in memory subsets.

This CDR3 is built from 17 residues. V gave up 5 bases and J gave up 2 bases, with 23 bases separating them. Germline V gene data show CDR1 as SGHRS and CDR2 as YFSETQ. In the original processing: Junction-only sequences without quality scores came from ImmunoSEQ, so filtering differed. Libraries were prepared by immunoSEQ multiplex PCR; TCRdb keeps only in-frame clonotypes and omits some of them. The V and J calls and clone size come from that table; D and trimming were worked out from the DNA. The sample shows about 2.1 million clones, approximately 92% of them seen only once. The naive CD8 subset, CD45RO-negative cells positively selected for CCR7, excluded terminally differentiated effector memory CD45RA+ cells. The donor population consisted of healthy HIV-negative adults with no recent acute infections or vaccinations.

V usage is TRBV5-1 and J usage is TRBJ2-7; the D gene is possibly TRBD1 (7 bases). The clonotype comes from a man aged 18 to 35 in good health. Some clones in this sample may be carry-over from other donors' samples. The sequenced material came from naive CD8+ T cells from PBMCs. The DNA of the CDR3 is TGCGCCAGCAGTCCCTCCCAGGGGGGTGCTCCTACCTACGAGCAGTACTTC. Translated, it gives CASSPSQGGAPTYEQYF.